This TCR beta chain derives from a study of cytotoxic CD8 clonotypes in ibrutinib-treated CLL. The wider study: Of the patients, about a dozen were relapsed/refractory, under 16 treatment-naive and about 17 IGHV unmutated. Response sampling came at median around eleven months of treatment, ranging about 6 to 40 months.

Notes on the study in general: Patients showed higher baseline clonality than age-matched healthy donors, and it tracked circulating CD8+ T-cell counts.

Regarding this clone: Antigen unknown.

The germline V gene has CDR1 SGHTA and CDR2 FQGTGA. Trimming stripped 2 bases from V and 5 bases from J, with 15 bases between. CDR3 size: 16 residues. Depth targeted 1 in 200,000 to 1 in 1 million T cells, averaging around 9.5x coverage per clonotype. The method was immunoSEQ multiplex PCR; TCRdb's version includes in-frame clones alone and lacks a portion of them. The top ten clones hold about 5.9% of a sample with 300,000 or so clones, around 66% of them seen once. This receptor was taken from a human donor with chronic lymphocytic leukemia. The sequenced sample was PBMCs, obtained after 36 months of ibrutinib treatment. The chain has TRBV7-3 and TRBJ2-2; D perhaps matches TRBD1 (6 bases). As DNA, the CDR3 is TGTGCCAGCAGCTTAGCCCCGGGACACGGAACCGGGGAGCTGTTTTTT. This encodes CASSLAPGHGTGELFF.